This TCR beta chain is from a study of OX40 agonist ivuxolimab in advanced cancers. TCRdb keeps only in-frame clones here, not all; method: immunoSEQ multiplex PCR. The sample consists of fewer than 100,000 clones, approximately 80% of them appearing once. The V and J ends lost 5 bases and 5 bases, in that order; junction bases with no gene match: 11. Germline V gives CDR1 SGHTA, CDR2 FQGNSA. This CDR3 contains 15 residues. This sample comprised CD4+ or CD8+ T cells sorted from blood, obtained in a trial of the OX40 agonist ivuxolimab. The chain joins TRBV7-2 to TRBJ2-5, with 7 bases fitting TRBD1. The clonotype comes from an adult with an advanced solid tumor such as melanoma, head and neck, liver or kidney cancer. The chain's CDR3 is CASSRQQGLGETQYF. DNA of the CDR3: TGTGCCAGCAGCCGGCAACAGGGGTTAGGGGAGACCCAGTACTTC.